Following are 19 T cell receptor beta chains from one sample sequenced in a study of graft-versus-host responses after intestinal transplantation. Sequenced by immunoSEQ multiplex PCR; TCRdb stores in-frame clones only, minus some. Altogether 50,000 to 75,000 clones are present, around 93% being singletons, with the ten largest covering 0.35% to 0.45%. Their specific antigens are unknown. The sequencing used unstimulated CD4+ T cells sorted from spleen or lymph node cells, collected before transplant. The receptors were gathered from a human donor who was the organ donor for an intestinal transplant.

V is TRBV4-1 and J is TRBJ2-1; the match to TRBD2 covers 14 bases. V gave up 0 bases and J gave up 1 base; unmatched junction bases: 8. The CDR3 extends over 20 amino acids. Germline loops: CDR1 MGHRA, CDR2 YSYEKL. The CDR3 sequence is CASSQDRGLAGEGSYNEQFF. The CDR3 DNA reads TGCGCCAGCAGCCAAGATAGGGGACTAGCGGGGGAGGGGTCCTACAATGAGCAGTTCTTC.

This sequence joins TRBV7-8 and TRBJ1-2, with D possibly being TRBD1 (6 bases). In germline, CDR1 is SGHVS, CDR2 FQNEAQ. Trimming stripped 3 bases from V and 8 bases from J, with 16 bases between. The CDR3 length is 14 residues. The CDR3 DNA follows: TGTGCCAGCAGCTTCCTAGAGGGGGTAGGAGGCTACACCTTC. This codes for CASSFLEGVGGYTF.

The chain joins TRBV9 to TRBJ1-2, with TRBD1 matching over 11 bases. The CDR3 is 16 residues long. Germline assignment: CDR1 SGDLS and CDR2 YYNGEE. Trimming cost V 5 bases and J 4 bases; bases outside gene matches: 10. Here the CDR3 reads CASSRGQGALSYGYTF. The DNA of the CDR3 is TGTGCCAGCAGTAGAGGACAGGGGGCCTTGAGCTATGGCTACACCTTC.

This clone was observed once. The rearrangement uses TRBV2 and TRBJ1-5; tentative D call: TRBD1 (6 bases). This CDR3 contains 13 residues. CDR1 is SNHLY, CDR2 FYNNEI, per germline. The V gene lost 7 bases and the J gene lost 4 bases, with 11 bases spanning the gap. DNA for the CDR3: TGTGCCAGCAAGGAGGACAGTAATCAGCCCCAGCATTTT. Its translation is CASKEDSNQPQHF.

The gene calls are TRBV7-2 and TRBJ2-7; 7 positions agree with TRBD1. CDR1 and CDR2 from the germline V gene are SGHTA and FQGNSA. The CDR3 runs 14 residues. Trimming took 5 bases from V and 1 from J; bases not matched to a gene: 5. The CDR3 DNA sequence: TGTGCCAGCAGCCGGAACAGGGGATCCTACGAGCAGTACTTC. Protein: CASSRNRGSYEQYF.

The chain combines TRBV7-9 with TRBJ1-1; D uncertain. The CDR3 spans 17 residues. Germline assignment: CDR1 SEHNR and CDR2 FQNEAQ (reference sequence). Trimming took 2 bases from V and 1 from J, leaving 17 bases between them. The CDR3 loop reads CASSLSPRRATNTEAFF. Here the CDR3 DNA reads TGTGCCAGCAGCTTATCCCCCCGCCGGGCTACGAACACTGAAGCTTTCTTT.

The chain joins TRBV19 to TRBJ1-5, with a tentative D call TRBD1 (5 bases). Germline CDR1 and CDR2: LNHDA and SQIVND (reference sequence). The CDR3 is 15 amino acids. With 5 bases removed from V and 3 bases from J, the gap between germline ends came to 14 bases. The DNA for the CDR3 is TGTGCCAGTAGTGCCCGACAGCCATCCAATCAGCCCCAGCATTTT. Translated: CASSARQPSNQPQHF.

V usage is TRBV29-1 and J usage is TRBJ2-5; D call uncertain. The germline V and J ends were trimmed by 4 bases and 5 bases, with 5 bases remaining between them. CDR1 is SQVTM and CDR2 is ANQGSEA in the germline V gene. CDR3 length: 10 amino acids. The CDR3 DNA sequence: TGCAGCGTTGGGCATGAGACCCAGTACTTC. Its translation is CSVGHETQYF.

This clone was seen only once. V gene TRBV4-2 combines with J gene TRBJ2-7, with TRBD2 as a possible D gene (6 bases). This CDR3 comprises 14 residues. Germline V gives CDR1 LGHNA, CDR2 YNFKEQ. The germline V and J ends were trimmed by 4 bases and 3 bases, with 13 bases remaining between them. The CDR3 coding sequence is TGTGCCAGCAGCCGGCCCGGGAGTGGCTACGAGCAGTACTTC. Its protein is CASSRPGSGYEQYF.

As DNA, the CDR3 is TGTGCCAGCAGCTTACGAGACAGGGGGTCCCGCTACACCTTC. Translation: CASSLRDRGSRYTF. The chain uses TRBV7-2 and TRBJ1-2, with 9 bases that match TRBD1. The CDR3 sequence is 14 residues long. V shed 2 bases, J shed 9 bases, and the junction held 7 bases outside the gene matches. Germline-derived CDR1 and CDR2 are SGHTA and FQGNSA.

This chain links TRBV5-1 with TRBJ1-2; D is undetermined. The CDR3 has 15 amino acids. CDR1 SGHRS and CDR2 YFSETQ come from the germline V gene. The germline V and J ends were trimmed by 1 base and 6 bases, with 16 bases remaining between them. This CDR3 reads CASSLLSGRLHGYTF. The CDR3 nucleotides are TGCGCCAGCAGCTTGTTGAGCGGGCGGTTGCATGGCTACACCTTC.

As concerns this clone: The junction differs from germline at one of its ends, possibly a read error. The gene calls are TRBV7-9 and TRBJ2-2, with D perhaps TRBD1 (6 bases). Germline lookup yields CDR1 SEHNR and CDR2 FQNEAQ (reference sequence). CDR3 length equals 17 residues. Here the CDR3 reads CASSLSQGAINTGEPFF. DNA of the CDR3: TGTGCCAGCAGCTTATCACAGGGAGCGATAAACACCGGGGAGCCGTTTTTT. The full variable domain, with the rest looked up from reference TRBV7-9 and TRBJ2-2, is DTGVSQNPRHKITKRGQNVTFRCDPISEHNRLYWYRQTLGQGPEFLTYFQNEAQLEKSRLLSDRFSAERPKGSFSTLEIQRTEQGDSAMYLCASSLSQGAINTGEPFFGEGSRLTVL.

The V and J genes are TRBV6-5 and TRBJ1-2, with a possible D match to TRBD1 (6 bases). The CDR3 is 15 amino acids. The germline V gene encodes CDR1 MNHEY and CDR2 SVGAGI. V was cut by 4 bases and J by 4 bases, with 16 bases left in between. The CDR3 is CASSSTGTLSYGYTF. The CDR3 DNA is TGTGCCAGCAGTTCAACCGGGACACTTAGCTATGGCTACACCTTC.

The chain is built from TRBV7-2 and TRBJ1-1; D perhaps matches TRBD1 (5 bases). The V and J ends lost 1 base and 3 bases respectively, with 12 bases between them. CDR1 and CDR2 from the germline V gene are SGHTA and FQGNSA. The CDR3 consists of 15 residues. CDR3 in amino acids: CASSLEPGRDTEAFF. The CDR3 DNA reads as TGTGCCAGCAGCTTAGAACCGGGACGGGACACTGAAGCTTTCTTT. The whole variable domain, filled in from reference TRBV7-2 and TRBJ1-1, reads GAGVSQSPSNKVTEKGKDVELRCDPISGHTALYWYRQSLGQGLEFLIYFQGNSAPDKSGLPSDRFSAERTGGSVSTLTIQRTQQEDSAVYLCASSLEPGRDTEAFFGQGTRLTVV.

This clone was seen once. V is TRBV6-5 and J is TRBJ1-2; a possible D gene is TRBD1 (6 bases). The CDR3 consists of 15 residues. Trimming pared 5 bases from V and 4 bases from J, leaving 17 bases between. Germline V gives CDR1 MNHEY, CDR2 SVGAGI. The CDR3 loop is CASSRGAQGGYGYTF. As DNA, the CDR3 is TGTGCCAGCAGTCGTGGGGCACAGGGTGGCTATGGCTACACCTTC.

The chain employs TRBV30 and TRBJ1-6; unclear D gene. Looked up from germline, CDR1 is GTSNPN and CDR2 is SVGIG (reference sequence). Trimming pared 0 bases from V and 5 bases from J, leaving 11 bases between. This CDR3 has 15 amino acids. CDR3 sequence reads: CAWSVIGKDNSPLHF. The DNA of the CDR3 is TGTGCCTGGAGTGTAATAGGGAAGGATAATTCACCCCTCCACTTT. The full variable domain, its missing parts supplied by reference TRBV30 and TRBJ1-6, is SQTIHQWPATLVQPVGSPLSLECTVEGTSNPNLYWYRQAAGRGLQLLFYSVGIGQISSEVPQNLSASRPQDRQFILSSKKLLLSDSGFYLCAWSVIGKDNSPLHFGNGTRLTVT.

A note on this clone: The conserved final phenylalanine or tryptophan is absent from the CDR3, which likely points to a read error. V gene TRBV7-2 combines with J gene TRBJ1-1; D possibly corresponds to TRBD1 (5 bases). The CDR3 is 17 residues long. Germline CDR1 SGHTA, CDR2 FQGNSA. V lost 1 base and J lost 0, with 15 bases in between. CDR3 residues: CASSLDLTALLNTEAFS. In nucleotides, the CDR3 is TGTGCCAGCAGCTTAGATTTGACAGCCCTCCTGAACACTGAAGCTTTCTCT.

This chain uses TRBV5-1 with TRBJ2-3; TRBD1 matches 9 bases. The CDR3 runs to 15 residues. V gave up 4 bases and J gave up 3 bases; unmatched junction bases: 6. Germline CDR1 reads SGHRS; CDR2 reads YFSETQ. The CDR3 here is CASSKPGQGTDTQYF. The DNA for the CDR3 is TGCGCCAGCAGCAAACCGGGACAGGGAACAGATACGCAGTATTTT.

The count of this clone is one. The chain joins TRBV12-5 to TRBJ2-1, with TRBD1 matching 7 bases. V lost 6 bases, J lost 3 bases, and 8 bases stayed unmatched. Per the germline V gene, CDR1 is LGHNT and CDR2 is FRNRAP. The CDR3 is made up of 15 amino acids. The CDR3 is CASGTQGDRYNEQFF. CDR3 bases: TGTGCTAGTGGCACCCAGGGGGATCGCTACAATGAGCAGTTCTTC. Filled out from reference TRBV12-5 and TRBJ2-1, the complete variable domain reads DARVTQTPRHKVTEMGQEVTMRCQPILGHNTVFWYRQTMMQGLELLAYFRNRAPLDDSGMPKDRFSAEMPDATLATLKIQPSEPRDSAVYFCASGTQGDRYNEQFFGPGTRLTVL.